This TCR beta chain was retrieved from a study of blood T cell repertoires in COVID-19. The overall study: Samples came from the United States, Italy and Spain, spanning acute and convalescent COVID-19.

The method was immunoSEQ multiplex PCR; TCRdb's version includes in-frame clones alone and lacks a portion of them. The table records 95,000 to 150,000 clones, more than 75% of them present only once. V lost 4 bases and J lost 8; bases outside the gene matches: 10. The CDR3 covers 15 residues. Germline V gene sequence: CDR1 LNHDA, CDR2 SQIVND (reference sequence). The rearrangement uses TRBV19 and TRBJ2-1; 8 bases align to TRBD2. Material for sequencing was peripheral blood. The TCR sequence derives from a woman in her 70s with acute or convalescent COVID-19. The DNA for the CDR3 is TGTGCCAGTAGTACGACCGGACTAGCAGGCGATGAGCAGTTCTTC. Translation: CASSTTGLAGDEQFF.